Presented here are 32 T cell receptor beta chains from one specimen sequenced in a study of T-cell reconstitution after alpha-beta-depleted transplantation in children. Preparation of the TCRbeta library used unique molecular identifiers. MiXCR, run by TCRdb on the PCR reads, gives a single entry per CDR3 protein. The table lists 500,000 to 600,000 distinct CDR3 sequences, around 17% of them singletons, with 2.5% to 3.5% in the top ten. Here the sequenced sample was PBMCs from the stem cell graft donor, taken from the stem cell graft. Receptors were obtained from a human donor who donated a stem cell graft to a child with acute lymphoblastic leukemia.

This chain links TRBV18 with TRBJ2-7; 7 nucleotides line up with TRBD1. V trimming: 3 bases; J trimming: 2 bases; junction bases outside the gene matches: 4. Germline-derived CDR1 and CDR2 are KGHSH and LQKENI. This CDR3 spans 14 amino acids. The CDR3 spells CASSPQGQTYEQYF. CDR3 bases: TGTGCCAGCTCACCTCAGGGACAGACCTACGAGCAGTACTTC.

This clonotype has a handful of counts. DNA for the CDR3: TGTGCCAGCAGTTCCAGGCCCGGGGAGCTGTTTTTT. Its translation is CASSSRPGELFF. V is TRBV12-3 or TRBV12-4 and J is TRBJ2-2; D remains ambiguous. V was clipped by 4 bases and J by 6 bases, with 6 bases between them. The CDR3 runs to 12 residues.

This clonotype was observed a handful of times. The chain links TRBV2 to TRBJ2-7; TRBD1 matches at 7 bases. CDR1 is SNHLY, CDR2 FYNNEI, per germline. J gave up 3 bases and V 3 bases, and 8 bases lay outside the gene matches. The CDR3 is made up of 15 amino acids. CDR3 protein: CASSEWDSEVYEQYF. The DNA for the CDR3 is TGTGCCAGCAGTGAGTGGGACAGTGAAGTCTACGAGCAGTACTTC. The full variable domain, with the rest looked up from reference TRBV2 and TRBJ2-7, is EPEVTQTPSHQVTQMGQEVILRCVPISNHLYFYWYRQILGQKVEFLVSFYNNEISEKSEIFDDQFSVERPDGSNFTLKIRSTKLEDSAMYFCASSEWDSEVYEQYFGPGTRLTVT.

This clonotype was seen only a few times. The chain carries TRBV12-5 and TRBJ2-1; 10 positions agree with TRBD2. Germline loops: CDR1 LGHNT, CDR2 FRNRAP. The CDR3 has 17 residues. V was pared by 4 bases and J by 10 bases, with 16 bases of the junction left unmatched. CDR3 residues: CASGSPYDSGRAWEQFF. In DNA, the CDR3 is TGTGCTAGTGGTTCGCCCTACGACAGCGGGAGGGCGTGGGAGCAGTTCTTC.

The chain has TRBV6-5 and TRBJ1-1; D remains ambiguous. This CDR3 contains 12 residues. The V end lost 8 bases, the J end lost 4 bases, and 11 bases lay between the germline ends. Germline V gives CDR1 MNHEY, CDR2 SVGAGI. The CDR3 protein is CASANRPTEAFF. In nucleotides, the CDR3 is TGTGCCAGCGCCAATCGGCCCACTGAAGCTTTCTTT.

This clonotype occurred a few times. This chain joins TRBV12-3 or TRBV12-4 and TRBJ2-7, with TRBD2 matching over 7 bases. The CDR3 is 12 amino acids. With 7 bases clipped from V and 9 bases from J, the junction kept 9 bases outside the gene matches. CDR3 protein: CASNPAREVQYF. The CDR3 DNA follows: TGTGCCAGCAATCCCGCCCGGGAGGTGCAGTACTTC.

This clonotype was recorded a few times. This sequence joins TRBV19 and TRBJ2-2; tentative D call: TRBD1 (5 bases). Trimming stripped 7 bases from V and 1 base from J, with 7 bases between. CDR3 length: 13 residues. Germline V lookup: CDR1 LNHDA, CDR2 SQIVND (reference sequence). CDR3 nucleotide sequence: TGTGCCAGTATGCAGGGGAACACCGGGGAGCTGTTTTTT. Protein product: CASMQGNTGELFF.

This clonotype has just a few counts. CDR3 loop: CASREAPENEQFF. The CDR3 coding sequence is TGTGCCAGCAGGGAAGCCCCCGAAAATGAGCAGTTCTTC. The chain carries TRBV9 and TRBJ2-1; no clear D gene. Trimming stripped 5 bases from V and 7 bases from J, with 13 bases between. The CDR3 sequence is 13 residues long. Germline CDR1 is SGDLS and CDR2 is YYNGEE.

The chain is built from TRBV29-1 and TRBJ1-3; 11 bases align to TRBD1. With V trimmed by 7 bases and J by 4 bases, 6 bases remained unmatched. Germline V gives CDR1 SQVTM, CDR2 ANQGSEA. This CDR3 contains 14 residues. DNA of the CDR3: TGCAGCGGCAGGACAGGGGGCTTAGGAAACACCATATATTTT. It codes for CSGRTGGLGNTIYF.

CDR3: CASSYRPGLLSSYNSPLHF. Here the CDR3 DNA reads TGTGCCAGCAGTTACCGACCCGGACTTTTGAGCTCCTATAATTCACCCCTCCACTTT. The chain recombines TRBV6-2 or TRBV6-3 with TRBJ1-6; the D is unclear. The V gene lost 2 bases and the J gene lost 0 bases, with 17 bases spanning the gap. Per the germline V gene, CDR1 is MNHEY and CDR2 is SVGEGT. The length of the CDR3 is 19 residues.

This rearrangement joins TRBV2 to TRBJ2-7; maybe TRBD1 (6 bases). V dropped 7 bases and J dropped 13 bases, with 17 bases sitting between them. The length of the CDR3 is 11 residues. Germline assignment: CDR1 SNHLY and CDR2 FYNNEI. CDR3 sequence reads: CASTDPWGHYF. CDR3 in DNA: TGTGCCAGCACCGACCCTTGGGGGCACTACTTC.

This clonotype was detected a few times. DNA of the CDR3: TGTGCCAGCAACGGACTAGCGGGAGTTAGTGGTGAGCAGTTCTTC. This encodes CASNGLAGVSGEQFF. The chain employs TRBV2 and TRBJ2-1, with TRBD2 matching 13 bases. The trim removed 7 bases at V and 9 bases at J, leaving 9 bases unmatched. The CDR3 totals 15 residues. Germline V CDR1 and CDR2: SNHLY, FYNNEI.

V gene TRBV12-3 or TRBV12-4 combines with J gene TRBJ2-1; D might be TRBD1 (6 bases). Trimming took off 7 bases at V and 6 bases at J, with 25 bases between the two ends. CDR3 length equals 17 residues. CDR3 sequence: CASTQSSDRGRGNEQFF. The CDR3 DNA reads TGTGCCAGCACTCAATCCTCGGACAGAGGAAGGGGCAATGAGCAGTTCTTC.

This clonotype showed up many times. This rearrangement joins TRBV12-3 or TRBV12-4 to TRBJ1-2; unclear D gene. Trimming left V 6 bases short and J 4 bases short, with 12 bases between. The CDR3 is made up of 13 amino acids. Here the CDR3 reads CASSPQKFYGYTF. The CDR3 DNA reads TGTGCCAGCAGCCCCCAGAAGTTCTATGGCTACACCTTC.

This clonotype was counted ten times or more. V gene TRBV7-6 combines with J gene TRBJ2-1; 11 nucleotides agree with TRBD2. Germline values: CDR1 SGHVS, CDR2 FNYEAQ. The CDR3 runs to 15 residues. V trimming: 5 bases; J trimming: 3 bases; junction bases outside the gene matches: 3. The CDR3 bases are TGTGCCAGCAGCGCCACTAGCGGGGGCTACAATGAGCAGTTCTTC. This encodes CASSATSGGYNEQFF.

The V call is TRBV5-1, the J call TRBJ2-1, with 7 bases lining up with TRBD2. Trimming at V came to 2 bases and at J to 6 bases, leaving 8 bases not matched to a gene. CDR3 length: 15 residues. Germline lookup yields CDR1 SGHRS and CDR2 YFSETQ. CDR3 in amino acids: CASSFDGGGPNEQFF. The CDR3 bases are TGCGCCAGCAGCTTCGACGGGGGAGGGCCCAATGAGCAGTTCTTC.

This clonotype was seen ten or more times. J is TRBJ2-3 and V is TRBV12-3 or TRBV12-4; D remains unclear. This CDR3 comprises 14 residues. The V and J ends lost 1 base and 3 bases respectively, with 8 bases between them. The CDR3 nucleotides are TGTGCCAGCAGTTTAGAAGCTCGGACAGATACGCAGTATTTT. This sequence encodes CASSLEARTDTQYF.

The chain recombines TRBV20-1 with TRBJ1-4; 7 positions agree with TRBD1. CDR1 and CDR2 from the germline V gene are DFQATT and SNEGSKA (reference sequence). The length of the CDR3 is 15 residues. J gave up 2 bases and V 5 bases, and 8 bases lay outside the gene matches. The CDR3 nucleotides read TGCAGTGCTGAGGGACAGTGGGACACTAATGAAAAACTGTTTTTT. Amino acid sequence: CSAEGQWDTNEKLFF.

CDR3 loop: CASSVNTGTVKNTGELFF. DNA for the CDR3: TGTGCCAGCAGCGTGAACACTGGGACAGTAAAGAACACCGGGGAGCTGTTTTTT. The V call is TRBV9, the J call TRBJ2-2; 7 nucleotides line up with TRBD1. The germline CDR1 and CDR2 sequences are SGDLS and YYNGEE. The CDR3 has 18 residues. Trimming took 2 bases from V and 1 from J; bases not matched to a gene: 11.

The genes are TRBV6-2 or TRBV6-3 and TRBJ1-5; the D gene is possibly TRBD1 (5 bases). The CDR3 length is 20 residues. V lost 1 base to trimming and J lost 0 bases, with 22 bases between them. Per the germline V gene, CDR1 is MNHEY and CDR2 is SVGEGT. CDR3 sequence reads: CASSYLLDRTLSYSNQPQHF. The CDR3 region has the DNA TGTGCCAGCAGTTACTTGCTCGACAGAACACTAAGTTATAGCAATCAGCCCCAGCATTTT.

This clonotype has at least ten counts. The V call is TRBV5-1, the J call TRBJ2-7; TRBD2 matches at 10 bases. The CDR3 has 14 residues. Germline lookup yields CDR1 SGHRS and CDR2 YFSETQ. After removal of 0 bases from V and 6 bases from J, the junction contained 3 bases not matched to a gene. The CDR3 is CASSLVAGGGEQYF. In nucleotides, the CDR3 is TGCGCCAGCAGCTTGGTAGCGGGAGGAGGCGAGCAGTACTTC.

This clonotype has a handful of counts. The chain is built from TRBV6-5 and TRBJ2-2, with 10 bases aligning to TRBD1. Losses at the gene ends were 0 bases for V and 3 bases for J; bases not matched to a gene: 4. There are 17 residues in the CDR3. Germline V gene lookup returns CDR1 MNHEY and CDR2 SVGAGI. CDR3 coding DNA: TGTGCCAGCAGTTACTCGCCGGGACAGGGGTACACCGGGGAGCTGTTTTTT. As protein: CASSYSPGQGYTGELFF.

This clonotype has at least ten counts. One end of the junction varies from germline; a read error may be responsible. V and J are TRBV18 and TRBJ2-3; 9 nucleotides agree with TRBD2. In germline, CDR1 is KGHSH, CDR2 LQKENI. The CDR3 is 15 amino acids. Here the CDR3 reads CASSPLAGDTDTQYF. CDR3 DNA sequence: TGCGCCAGCAGCCCTTTAGCGGGAGACACAGATACGCAGTATTTT.

This clonotype was observed at least ten times. The chain is built from TRBV20-1 and TRBJ2-7, with 10 bases aligning to TRBD2. Germline loops: CDR1 DFQATT, CDR2 SNEGSKA (reference sequence). CDR3 length: 15 residues. The ends lost 4 bases at V and 3 bases at J; junction bases unmatched: 9. In nucleotides, the CDR3 is TGCAGTGCTACCTTCCCTAGCGGGAGTATCTACGAGCAGTACTTC. This gives the protein CSATFPSGSIYEQYF.

As to this clonotype: A junction boundary mismatches the germline segment, possibly from a read error. The V and J genes are TRBV5-1 and TRBJ2-1; perhaps TRBD1 as D (6 bases). The CDR3 runs to 15 residues. Looked up from germline, CDR1 is SGHRS and CDR2 is YFSETQ. Here the CDR3 reads CASSLVGFRDNVQFF. CDR3 DNA: TGCGCCAGCAGCTTGGTGGGGTTTCGGGACAATGTGCAGTTCTTC.

This clonotype turned up a few times. V usage is TRBV27 and J usage is TRBJ2-1; D ambiguous. Germline V CDR1 and CDR2: MNHEY, SMNVEV (reference sequence). Trimming shortened V by 0 bases and J by 5 bases, and 8 bases separated the two germline ends. The CDR3 extends over 14 amino acids. Written as DNA, the CDR3 is TGTGCCAGCAGTTTATCACGACCGAACAATGAGCAGTTCTTC. This sequence encodes CASSLSRPNNEQFF.

V and J are TRBV29-1 and TRBJ2-2; D may correspond to TRBD1 or TRBD2 (5 bases each). This CDR3 has 15 amino acids. CDR1 is SQVTM, CDR2 ANQGSEA, per germline. V was clipped by 2 bases and J by 3 bases, with 13 bases between them. The CDR3 bases are TGCAGCGTTGAACCCCGGGGCAGCGACACCGGGGAGCTGTTTTTT. Amino acids: CSVEPRGSDTGELFF.

The rearrangement links TRBV28 to TRBJ2-5, with TRBD2 matching over 7 bases. This CDR3 comprises 16 residues. V was clipped by 2 bases and J by 9 bases; unmatched bases: 15. Germline CDR1 is MDHEN and CDR2 is SYDVKM. The CDR3 region has the DNA TGTGCCAGCAGTTTAGCGGGACGGTCCGGGGGAGGGGCCCAGTACTTC. Its translation: CASSLAGRSGGGAQYF.

In this sample, this clonotype turned up a few times. This chain links TRBV4-1 with TRBJ1-2; D call uncertain. The ends were cut back, 1 base at V and 4 bases at J, with 16 bases in the middle. Germline CDR1 and CDR2: MGHRA and YSYEKL. This CDR3 contains 16 residues. CDR3 region: CASSQGGIKAGYGYTF. DNA of the CDR3: TGCGCCAGCAGCCAAGGAGGGATAAAGGCAGGCTATGGCTACACCTTC.

This chain connects TRBV11-2 to TRBJ2-1; 9 bases are shared with TRBD2. Germline CDR1 is SGHAT and CDR2 is FQNNGV. V gave up 4 bases and J gave up 5 bases; unmatched junction bases: 9. The CDR3 runs 16 residues. As DNA, the CDR3 is TGTGCCAGCAGCTATGCGGGAGGGCCGTTTGACAATGAGCAGTTCTTC. Translated, it gives CASSYAGGPFDNEQFF. The full variable domain, with the rest looked up from reference TRBV11-2 and TRBJ2-1, is EAGVAQSPRYKIIEKRQSVAFWCNPISGHATLYWYQQILGQGPKLLIQFQNNGVVDDSQLPKDRFSAERLKGVDSTLKIQPAKLEDSAVYLCASSYAGGPFDNEQFFGPGTRLTVL.

CDR3 in amino acids: CASSSSSLGQGADEQFF. For the CDR3, the DNA is TGTGCCAGCAGTTCCTCGAGTCTGGGACAGGGGGCCGATGAGCAGTTCTTC. The chain employs TRBV7-6 and TRBJ2-1; TRBD1 matches 12 bases. The CDR3 runs 17 residues. Germline assignment: CDR1 SGHVS and CDR2 FNYEAQ. Trimming took 6 bases from V and 8 from J; bases not matched to a gene: 14. The variable domain in full, completed from reference TRBV7-6 and TRBJ2-1, reads GAGVSQSPRYKVTKRGQDVALRCDPISGHVSLYWYRQALGQGPEFLTYFNYEAQQDKSGLPNDRFSAERPEGSISTLTIQRTEQRDSAMYRCASSSSSLGQGADEQFFGPGTRLTVL.

The chain employs TRBV4-1 and TRBJ1-1; D is unresolved. Trimming took off 0 bases at V and 0 bases at J, with 8 bases between the two ends. CDR3 length: 15 residues. Germline V CDR1 and CDR2: MGHRA, YSYEKL. The CDR3 DNA sequence: TGCGCCAGCAGCCAAGATTGGCAGCTGAACACTGAAGCTTTCTTT. Its protein is CASSQDWQLNTEAFF.